These 25 T cell receptor beta chains were sequenced from one sample in a study of identical twins. Each CDR3 protein is one row after TCRdb ran MiXCR on the 5' RACE reads. The profile shows approximately 630,000 distinct CDR3 sequences, roughly 7.1% of them singletons. These same data were also listed under a study on yellow fever vaccine responses in identical twins.

Sequencing input: PBMCs. The receptors were sampled from a woman in her late teens or twenties in good health.

This clonotype was counted at least ten times. The chain carries TRBV10-3 and TRBJ2-1; D is uncertain. The CDR3 is 12 amino acids. Germline-derived CDR1 and CDR2 are ENHRY and SYGVKD. V dropped 0 bases and J dropped 7 bases, with 4 bases sitting between them. The CDR3 DNA sequence: TGTGCCATCAGTGAGTCTAAGAATGAGCAGTTCTTC. Its translation is CAISESKNEQFF.

The V and J genes are TRBV5-1 and TRBJ1-6, with a tentative D call TRBD1 (5 bases). There are 17 residues in the CDR3. Looked up from germline, CDR1 is SGHRS and CDR2 is YFSETQ. Trimming shortened V by 0 bases and J by 3 bases, and 13 bases separated the two germline ends. This chain's CDR3 is CASSLAQVGDYNSPLHF. The CDR3 bases are TGCGCCAGCAGCTTGGCCCAGGTGGGGGACTATAATTCACCCCTCCACTTT. Full variable domain (outside the CDR3, taken from reference TRBV5-1 and TRBJ1-6): KAGVTQTPRYLIKTRGQQVTLSCSPISGHRSVSWYQQTPGQGLQFLFEYFSETQRNKGNFPGRFSGRQFSNSRSEMNVSTLELGDSALYLCASSLAQVGDYNSPLHFGNGTRLTVT.

This clonotype was seen many times. The chain employs TRBV20-1 and TRBJ2-2; 11 bases are shared with TRBD2. The length of the CDR3 is 15 residues. The germline gives CDR1 DFQATT, CDR2 SNEGSKA (reference sequence). V dropped 6 bases and J dropped 5; count of bases not matched to a gene: 8. The CDR3 loop reads CSAQTSGRGTGELFF. In DNA form, the CDR3 reads TGCAGTGCCCAAACTAGCGGGAGAGGAACCGGGGAGCTGTTTTTT.

This clonotype has a count of ten or more. The chain joins TRBV19 to TRBJ2-1; TRBD1 might be the D (6 bases). Germline lookup yields CDR1 LNHDA and CDR2 SQIVND (reference sequence). Between the trimmed V and J ends, which lost 5 bases and 5 bases, there was a span of 13 bases. The CDR3 runs to 14 residues. The CDR3 sequence: CASSSQDRHNEQFF. CDR3 nucleotides: TGTGCCAGTAGTTCCCAGGACAGACACAATGAGCAGTTCTTC.

CDR3 DNA: TGTGCCAGCAGTGACAGCGAAAAAGATACGCAGTATTTT. Translated, it gives CASSDSEKDTQYF. The J gene is TRBJ2-3, the V gene TRBV6-4; D remains ambiguous. The CDR3 sequence is 13 residues long. The germline V gene has CDR1 MRHNA and CDR2 SNTAGT. V was trimmed by 2 bases and J by 5 bases, leaving 8 bases between them.

This clonotype showed up many times. This chain joins TRBV7-9 and TRBJ1-1; D remains ambiguous. Per the germline V gene, CDR1 is SEHNR and CDR2 is FQNEAQ (reference sequence). This CDR3 has 11 amino acids. The germline V and J ends were trimmed by 3 bases and 6 bases, with 5 bases remaining between them. This CDR3 is CASSFVAEAFF. The CDR3 DNA reads TGTGCCAGCAGCTTTGTAGCTGAAGCTTTCTTT. The full variable domain, in which reference TRBV7-9 and TRBJ1-1 provide the parts outside the CDR3, is DTGVSQNPRHKITKRGQNVTFRCDPISEHNRLYWYRQTLGQGPEFLTYFQNEAQLEKSRLLSDRFSAERPKGSFSTLEIQRTEQGDSAMYLCASSFVAEAFFGQGTRLTVV.

In this sample, this clonotype turned up a few times. The genes are TRBV28 and TRBJ1-2; TRBD1 is a possible D gene (6 bases). Trimming took off 5 bases at V and 7 bases at J, with 17 bases between the two ends. The CDR3 spans 14 residues. Germline CDR1 MDHEN, CDR2 SYDVKM. CDR3 sequence (DNA): TGTGCCAGCAGTCCCTGGACAGTCAAGGGTGGCTACACCTTC. Protein sequence: CASSPWTVKGGYTF.

This clonotype has more than one count but fewer than ten. The chain combines TRBV29-1 with TRBJ2-7, with D possibly being TRBD2 (7 bases). V lost 4 bases, J lost 4 bases, and 14 bases lay in between. CDR3 length: 13 amino acids. Germline lookup yields CDR1 SQVTM and CDR2 ANQGSEA. The CDR3 loop is CSVVLGGTYEQYF. The CDR3 region has the DNA TGCAGCGTTGTACTGGGGGGGACATACGAGCAGTACTTC.

This chain joins TRBV7-2 and TRBJ2-2; D is perhaps TRBD1 (5 bases). From germline, CDR1 is SGHTA and CDR2 FQGNSA. Between the trimmed V and J ends, which lost 3 bases and 2 bases, there was a span of 10 bases. CDR3 length equals 15 residues. DNA for the CDR3: TGTGCCAGCAGCTTGAAGGGGTTTAACACCGGGGAGCTGTTTTTT. Its translation is CASSLKGFNTGELFF.

The sample holds a few counts of this clonotype. The chain recombines TRBV25-1 with TRBJ2-5; D remains ambiguous. Trimming took 3 bases from V and 3 from J, leaving 11 bases between them. Germline loops: CDR1 MGHDK, CDR2 SYGVNS. The CDR3 consists of 14 residues. CDR3 in amino acids: CASSDAPLEETQYF. Written as DNA, the CDR3 is TGTGCCAGCAGTGACGCGCCTCTCGAAGAGACCCAGTACTTC. The entire variable domain, with the rest obtained from reference TRBV25-1 and TRBJ2-5, is as follows: EADIYQTPRYLVIGTGKKITLECSQTMGHDKMYWYQQDPGMELHLIHYSYGVNSTEKGDLSSESTVSRIRTEHFPLTLESARPSHTSQYLCASSDAPLEETQYFGPGTRLLVL.

This clonotype was observed many times. The chain combines TRBV12-3 or TRBV12-4 with TRBJ1-2; 8 bases fit TRBD1. The CDR3 loop spans 12 amino acids. Trimming at V came to 7 bases and at J to 4 bases, leaving 2 bases not matched to a gene. The CDR3 is CASTTGAYGYTF. DNA for the CDR3: TGTGCCAGCACGACAGGGGCCTATGGCTACACCTTC.

The V and J genes are TRBV5-5 and TRBJ2-1; tentative D call: TRBD1 (5 bases). The CDR3 spans 14 residues. The V gene lost 2 bases and the J gene lost 3 bases, with 9 bases spanning the gap. Germline CDR1 reads SGHKS; CDR2 reads YYEKEE (reference sequence). DNA for the CDR3: TGTGCCAGCAGCTTCTTCCAGGGCTACAATGAGCAGTTCTTC. Protein sequence: CASSFFQGYNEQFF.

This clonotype was seen ten or more times. The chain recombines TRBV12-3 or TRBV12-4 with TRBJ1-2; 7 nucleotides agree with TRBD1. V trimming: 5 bases; J trimming: 7 bases; junction bases outside the gene matches: 7. This CDR3 spans 13 amino acids. In nucleotides, the CDR3 is TGTGCCAGCAGTGGTAGACAGGGCCGTGGCTACACCTTC. Translated: CASSGRQGRGYTF.

This chain connects TRBV18 to TRBJ2-7, with a weak D call TRBD1 (6 bases). CDR1 is KGHSH and CDR2 is LQKENI in the germline V gene. The CDR3 sequence is 14 residues long. Trimming took 5 bases from V and 8 from J, leaving 19 bases between them. CDR3 bases: TGTGCCAGCTCAATTACGAACCGGGACACACAGCAGTACTTC. Translation gives CASSITNRDTQQYF.

This clonotype was detected many times. Relative to the germline gene, one junction end is altered; a read error may explain this. The chain is built from TRBV12-3 or TRBV12-4 and TRBJ2-1; 14 bases are shared with TRBD2. The CDR3 sequence is 14 residues long. CDR3 sequence reads: CASSPSGTSGSKAF. The CDR3 DNA sequence: TGTGCCAGCAGTCCCTCCGGGACTAGCGGGAGTAAGGCCTTC.

The CDR3 coding sequence is TGTGCCATCAGTGAGAGGCCCGGGGGAACCTACGAGCAGTACTTC. It codes for CAISERPGGTYEQYF. The chain uses TRBV10-3 and TRBJ2-7; maybe TRBD2 (6 bases). Germline CDR1 ENHRY, CDR2 SYGVKD. This CDR3 spans 15 amino acids. Deletions cut 2 bases from V and 2 bases from J, with 13 bases between.

The chain carries TRBV15 and TRBJ1-2; D not certain. Germline CDR1 LNHNV, CDR2 YYDKDF (reference sequence). The CDR3 extends over 15 amino acids. The germline V and J ends were trimmed by 2 bases and 4 bases, with 14 bases remaining between them. CDR3 protein: CATSRPMTGGYGYTF. As DNA, the CDR3 is TGTGCCACCAGCAGACCGATGACCGGCGGCTATGGCTACACCTTC. The full variable domain, in which reference TRBV15 and TRBJ1-2 provide the parts outside the CDR3, is DAMVIQNPRYQVTQFGKPVTLSCSQTLNHNVMYWYQQKSSQAPKLLFHYYDKDFNNEADTPDNFQSRRPNTSFCFLDIRSPGLGDTAMYLCATSRPMTGGYGYTFGSGTRLTVV.

This clonotype was picked up many times. The V and J genes are TRBV20-1 and TRBJ2-1; tentatively, D is TRBD2 (5 bases). The CDR3 is 14 residues long. Trimming cost V 6 bases and J 0 bases, with 12 bases left between them. The V gene's germline CDR1 is DFQATT and CDR2 SNEGSKA (reference sequence). The CDR3 DNA reads as TGCAGTGCCAAAAGGGAGAGCTCCTACAATGAGCAGTTCTTC. Its protein is CSAKRESSYNEQFF.

V gene TRBV11-3 combines with J gene TRBJ2-1; tentatively, D is TRBD1 or TRBD2 (5 bases each). Trimming cost V 5 bases and J 6 bases, with 14 bases left between them. The germline V gene encodes CDR1 SGHNT and CDR2 YENEEA. The CDR3 has 14 amino acids. The CDR3 here is CASSHRDQRNEQFF. The CDR3 DNA reads TGTGCCAGCAGCCACCGGGACCAACGCAATGAGCAGTTCTTC.

This clonotype was counted a few times. This chain uses TRBV5-8 with TRBJ2-2, with unresolved D. The CDR3 spans 15 residues. The V end lost 1 base, the J end lost 5 bases, and 12 bases lay between the germline ends. Germline V gives CDR1 SGHTS, CDR2 YDEGEE. The DNA of the CDR3 is TGTGCCAGCAGCTTGACCGCTTTGAGGACCGGGGAGCTGTTTTTT. This sequence encodes CASSLTALRTGELFF. Filled out from reference TRBV5-8 and TRBJ2-2, the complete variable domain reads EAGVTQSPTHLIKTRGQQATLRCSPISGHTSVYWYQQALGLGLQFLLWYDEGEERNRGNFPPRFSGRQFPNYSSELNVNALELEDSALYLCASSLTALRTGELFFGEGSRLTVL.

This sequence joins TRBV12-3 or TRBV12-4 and TRBJ1-6; perhaps TRBD1 as D (6 bases). Trimming cost V 6 bases and J 9 bases, with 18 bases left between them. CDR3 length: 15 residues. The CDR3 loop reads CASREGGPSSSPLHF. The CDR3 DNA is TGTGCCAGCAGAGAGGGGGGGCCGTCGAGTTCACCCCTCCACTTT.

This clonotype came up many times. V usage is TRBV3-1 and J usage is TRBJ2-7; D is unresolved. CDR3 length: 13 amino acids. CDR1 LGHDT and CDR2 YNNKEL come from the germline V gene (reference sequence). The V and J ends lost 3 bases and 2 bases respectively, with 8 bases between them. The DNA for the CDR3 is TGTGCCAGCAGCCAGAACAGTCCCTACGAGCAGTACTTC. It specifies CASSQNSPYEQYF.

This clonotype appeared a few times. The CDR3 DNA follows: TGCAGAATCGAGGGGACTTACAATGAGCAGTTCTTC. Encoded protein: CRIEGTYNEQFF. J is TRBJ2-1 and V is TRBV20-1, with a tentative D call TRBD2 (6 bases). Per germline, CDR1 DFQATT and CDR2 SNEGSKA (reference sequence). This CDR3 region has 12 residues.

This clonotype has more than one count but fewer than ten. The chain is built from TRBV28 and TRBJ1-3, with D uncertain. CDR3 length: 16 residues. The germline V and J ends were trimmed by 4 bases and 0 bases, with 13 bases remaining between them. Germline V CDR1 and CDR2: MDHEN, SYDVKM. The CDR3 DNA reads as TGTGCCAGCAGTTCCTTTAAACTGCTCTCTGGAAACACCATATATTTT. It yields the protein CASSSFKLLSGNTIYF.

The chain recombines TRBV15 with TRBJ1-1; D unresolved. The CDR3 is made up of 15 amino acids. V dropped 4 bases and J dropped 7 bases, with 19 bases sitting between them. Germline V gives CDR1 LNHNV, CDR2 YYDKDF (reference sequence). The CDR3: CATSIASSPEVEAFF. The CDR3 coding sequence is TGTGCCACCAGCATAGCCTCTAGCCCCGAAGTTGAAGCTTTCTTT.